This TCR beta chain was captured in a study of T cells after yellow fever vaccination. Study in general: Fractions low in cell number were prepared with SMART-Seq v4 Ultra Low Input.

CDR1 MNHNS and CDR2 SASEGT come from the germline V gene. There are 16 residues in the CDR3. Trimming at V came to 2 bases and at J to 1 base, leaving 7 bases not matched to a gene. Study-wide results and caveats: Abundant bulk-derived clonotypes could contaminate FACS-sorted repertoires.

TCRdb reprocessed the 5' RACE reads with MiXCR, giving one entry per CDR3 protein. The sample contains just under 600,000 distinct CDR3 sequences, roughly 13% of which appear only once. For this clonotype: Its matching antigen is unknown.

The source material was PBMCs, sampled on the day of the yellow fever booster vaccination. The sequence derives from a man between 25 and 39 years old who received the YFV17D yellow fever vaccine. V gene TRBV6-1 combines with J gene TRBJ2-7; 8 positions agree with TRBD2. The CDR3 bases are TGTGCCAGCAGTGAAATGGGACTAGGGAGTTCCTACGAGCAGTACTTC. Translating it yields CASSEMGLGSSYEQYF.